Listed below are T cell receptor beta chains from one sample, sequenced in a study of regulatory T cells in long-lasting Graves disease. From the multiplex PCR reads, TCRdb called clonotypes with MiXCR, one entry per CDR3 protein. This sample has 400,000 to 500,000 distinct CDR3 sequences; roughly 21% occur once, and the top ten carry roughly an eighth. The specimen comprised peripheral blood mononuclear cells (PBMCs), sampled when the disease was refractory, from a patient treated with antithyroid drugs. The receptors were sampled from a female donor with Graves disease. CDR3s include the opening cysteine and the closing phenylalanine or tryptophan. D genes are given only for firm matches. Size is stated for part of the rows, as once, few or many counts, or as a class when the clone is expanded.

13	TRBV14	TRBJ1-2	.	many	CASSLGTVYGYTF	TGTGCCAGCAGCTTAGGAACGGTGTATGGCTACACCTTC
11	TRBV20-1	TRBJ2-1	.	.	CSAPRASQQFF	TGCAGTGCCCCCAGAGCTAGTCAGCAGTTCTTC
17	TRBV6-2/TRBV6-3	TRBJ2-2	TRBD1	.	CASSSALGQGNTGELFF	TGTGCCAGCAGTTCAGCCCTCGGACAGGGCAACACCGGGGAGCTGTTTTTT
15	TRBV3-1	TRBJ2-2	TRBD2	.	CASSQAGGWTGELFF	TGTGCCAGCAGCCAAGCGGGAGGTTGGACCGGGGAGCTGTTTTTT
18	TRBV3-1	TRBJ2-5	TRBD2	.	CASSQVTPRGFSGETQYF	TGTGCCAGCAGCCAAGTGACCCCACGGGGCTTTAGCGGGGAGACCCAGTACTTC
17	TRBV19	TRBJ2-5	TRBD2	few	CASSGPGLAGIQETQYF	TGTGCCAGTAGTGGACCGGGACTAGCGGGGATACAAGAGACCCAGTACTTC
14	TRBV30	TRBJ2-7	TRBD2	.	CAWSEGAGAYEQYF	TGTGCCTGGAGTGAGGGAGCGGGGGCCTACGAGCAGTACTTC
12	TRBV29-1	TRBJ1-4	TRBD1	many	CSVWQGDEKLFF	TGCAGCGTTTGGCAGGGGGATGAAAAACTGTTTTTT
15	TRBV12-3/TRBV12-4	TRBJ2-2	TRBD1	many	CASSSDRGNTGELFF	TGTGCCAGCAGTTCCGACAGGGGGAACACCGGGGAGCTGTTTTTT
15	TRBV11-2	TRBJ1-5	TRBD1	.	CASSADRVGNQPQHF	TGTGCCAGCAGCGCTGACAGGGTAGGCAATCAGCCCCAGCATTTT
12	TRBV2	TRBJ2-7	.	many	CASSESENEQYF	TGTGCCAGCAGTGAAAGTGAAAACGAGCAGTACTTC
13	TRBV19	TRBJ2-7	.	few	CASGDLLFYEQYF	TGTGCCAGTGGGGACTTACTCTTCTACGAGCAGTACTTC
15	TRBV28	TRBJ1-2	.	many	CASSLIRGSNYGYTF	TGTGCCAGCAGTTTAATCAGGGGATCGAACTATGGCTACACCTTC
14	TRBV12-3/TRBV12-4	TRBJ2-2	.	many	CASSFPPSAGELFF	TGTGCCAGCAGTTTCCCCCCCAGTGCCGGGGAGCTGTTTTTT
14	TRBV6-2/TRBV6-3	TRBJ2-7	.	.	CASSTTGSRGEQYF	TGTGCCAGCAGTACAACAGGCTCACGGGGCGAGCAGTACTTC
13	TRBV5-4	TRBJ2-7	TRBD1	.	CASSAPGTAEQYF	TGTGCCAGCAGCGCTCCCGGGACAGCCGAGCAGTACTTC
13	TRBV13	TRBJ2-2	.	.	CASSFEVTGELFF	TGTGCCAGCAGCTTTGAGGTCACCGGGGAGCTGTTTTTT
15	TRBV12-3/TRBV12-4	TRBJ1-5	.	.	CASSQDGVRNQPQRF	TGTGCCAGCAGTCAAGACGGGGTCCGCAATCAGCCCCAGCGTTTT
14	TRBV6-2/TRBV6-3	TRBJ1-6	.	.	CASSYGARNSPLHF	TGTGCCAGCAGTTACGGGGCCAGAAATTCACCCCTCCACTTT
14	TRBV29-1	TRBJ2-7	TRBD2	many	CSVGGLAGVYEQYF	TGCAGCGTTGGGGGACTAGCGGGAGTGTACGAGCAGTACTTC
14	TRBV5-1	TRBJ2-7	.	.	CASSPRRPWDEQYF	TGCGCCAGCAGCCCACGCAGGCCCTGGGACGAGCAGTACTTC
16	TRBV29-1	TRBJ2-2	TRBD2	.	CSVKGRREGNTGELFF	TGCAGCGTCAAAGGGAGGCGGGAGGGGAACACCGGGGAGCTGTTTTTT
13	TRBV19	TRBJ1-1	.	.	CASSQRGATEAFF	TGTGCCAGTAGCCAGAGGGGGGCCACTGAAGCTTTCTTT
12	TRBV28	TRBJ2-4	.	many	CASSLIEGPSFF	TGTGCCAGCAGTTTAATAGAGGGACCATCCTTCTTC
17	TRBV5-5	TRBJ2-5	TRBD2	many	CASSFSGLAGVGETQYF	TGTGCCAGCAGCTTCTCGGGACTAGCGGGAGTGGGGGAGACCCAGTACTTC
14	TRBV7-9	TRBJ2-2	.	.	CASSLARSHGEPFF	TGTGCCAGCAGCTTAGCCAGGTCCCACGGGGAGCCGTTTTTT
16	TRBV19	TRBJ2-3	TRBD2	.	CASSIGRGSSTDTQYF	TGTGCCAGTAGTATCGGGAGGGGGAGTAGCACAGATACGCAGTATTTT
12	TRBV28	TRBJ2-7	.	many	CASRGDFYEQYF	TGTGCCAGCAGGGGGGATTTCTACGAGCAGTACTTC
14	TRBV28	TRBJ2-4	.	.	CASTFRGYKNIQYF	TGTGCCAGCACCTTCCGGGGATACAAAAACATTCAGTACTTC
13	TRBV2	TRBJ2-2	.	many	CASSEGYPGELFF	TGTGCCAGCAGTGAAGGGTACCCCGGGGAGCTGTTTTTT
14	TRBV11-2	TRBJ1-1	.	.	CASSLPTGNTEAFF	TGTGCCAGCAGCTTACCAACAGGGAACACTGAAGCTTTCTTT
16	TRBV20-1	TRBJ2-1	TRBD2	.	CSARPTSGRAYNEQFF	TGCAGTGCTAGACCGACTAGCGGGAGGGCCTACAATGAGCAGTTCTTC
14	TRBV19	TRBJ1-1	.	.	CASTDGYKNTEAFF	TGTGCCAGTACGGATGGGTACAAGAACACTGAAGCTTTCTTT
14	TRBV19	TRBJ1-5	.	.	CASSSDLSNQPQHF	TGTGCCAGTAGTTCGGATCTTAGCAATCAGCCCCAGCATTTT